The TCR beta chain under discussion was sequenced for a study of blood T cells in healthy people across ages. Study-wide results and caveats: Higher diversity and more naive CD4+ cells were features of long-lived donors, compared to aged donors. Leaving the PBMCs unsorted stopped any conclusive comparison of naive versus antigen-experienced cells. Unknown donor CMV status possibly confounded expanded clonotype changes. Per million T cells, the diversity of TCR beta decreased roughly linearly as age advanced.

Looked up from germline, CDR1 is DFQATT and CDR2 is SNEGSKA (reference sequence). The CDR3 runs to 11 residues. The germline V and J ends were trimmed by 6 bases and 8 bases, with 13 bases remaining between them. This clonotype was counted ten times or more. Antigen specificity is unknown. Together with a sample-barcoded 5' primer, a J-beta primer mix was included in a second PCR lasting roughly 6 to 12 cycles. TCRdb passed the 5' RACE reads through MiXCR, listing each CDR3 protein once. This sample carries 1.5 million to 2 million distinct CDR3 sequences, over 25% of them seen once, and the ten largest clones take roughly 8%.

This TCR derives from a woman in her thirties in good health. The sequenced sample was blood. The gene calls are TRBV20-1 and TRBJ1-1; no reliable D call. CDR3 residues: CSAKSDPEAFF. In DNA, the CDR3 is TGCAGTGCCAAGTCCGACCCGGAAGCTTTCTTT.